These 7 T cell receptor beta chains originate from one sample sequenced in a study of blood T cell repertoires in COVID-19. Generated by immunoSEQ multiplex PCR, the TCRdb table keeps only in-frame clones and is missing some. Seen here are approximately 390,000 clones, roughly 89% observed once, and the top ten hold approximately 10%. Material for sequencing was PBMCs or T cells enriched from blood (not recorded which). These receptors all come from a woman between 45 and 65 years old who had recovered from COVID-19.

This clone occurred once. The gene calls are TRBV7-9 and TRBJ1-2; D not resolved. The CDR3 has 14 residues. CDR1 and CDR2 from the germline V gene are SEHNR and FQNEAQ (reference sequence). Trimming left V 5 bases short and J 7 bases short, with 17 bases between. CDR3 region: CASSPSLDKFGYTF. CDR3 DNA sequence: TGTGCCAGCAGCCCGAGCCTTGACAAGTTTGGCTACACCTTC.

This clone has just one count. The chain is built from TRBV7-2 and TRBJ2-5, with D possibly TRBD2 on 5 matching bases. Trimming stripped 4 bases from V and 5 bases from J, with 11 bases between. CDR1 and CDR2 from the germline V gene are SGHTA and FQGNSA. This CDR3 is built from 13 residues. CDR3 nucleotides: TGTGCCAGCAGCTATACCGGGGTGGAGACCCAGTACTTC. This encodes CASSYTGVETQYF.

The rearrangement uses TRBV6-2 or TRBV6-3 and TRBJ1-5; no clear D gene. CDR1 is MNHEY, CDR2 SVGEGT, per germline. The CDR3 loop spans 11 amino acids. The ends were cut back, 5 bases at V and 12 bases at J, with 11 bases in the middle. The CDR3 nucleotides read TGTGCCAGCAGTGACCGGGATATCCAGCATTTT. As protein: CASSDRDIQHF.

This chain links TRBV28 with TRBJ1-1, with D perhaps TRBD1 (6 bases). This CDR3 has 14 residues. Trimming removed 8 bases at V and 2 bases at J, with 15 bases between. Germline CDR1 is MDHEN and CDR2 is SYDVKM. CDR3 protein: CASAAGGSNTEAFF. The DNA for the CDR3 is TGTGCCAGCGCAGCGGGGGGCTCTAACACTGAAGCTTTCTTT.

The V gene is TRBV18, the J gene TRBJ2-2, with a tentative D call TRBD1 (6 bases). The germline V and J ends were trimmed by 6 bases and 2 bases, with 16 bases remaining between them. CDR1 is KGHSH and CDR2 is LQKENI in the germline V gene. The CDR3 has 16 residues. The CDR3 DNA is TGTGCCAGCTCTTTCGGGCAGGGGCGAAACACCGGGGAGCTGTTTTTT. The encoded protein is CASSFGQGRNTGELFF.

The chain links TRBV28 to TRBJ1-2; D may be TRBD1 (5 bases). V lost 2 bases and J 2 bases, leaving 9 bases between the germline ends. This CDR3 has 14 amino acids. Per the germline V gene, CDR1 is MDHEN and CDR2 is SYDVKM. The CDR3 sequence is CASSLGGVNYGYTF. The DNA of the CDR3 is TGTGCCAGCAGTTTAGGGGGGGTCAACTATGGCTACACCTTC.

This sequence joins TRBV5-4 and TRBJ1-1; possibly TRBD1 for D (5 bases). V lost 0 bases to trimming and J lost 1 base, with 7 bases between them. Germline loops: CDR1 SGHNT, CDR2 YYREEE (reference sequence). The CDR3 sequence is 14 residues long. CDR3 sequence reads: CASSLARENTEAFF. Written as DNA, the CDR3 is TGTGCCAGCAGCTTGGCCAGGGAGAACACTGAAGCTTTCTTT. Looking up the rest from reference TRBV5-4 and TRBJ1-1 gives the full variable domain: ETGVTQSPTHLIKTRGQQVTLRCSSQSGHNTVSWYQQALGQGPQFIFQYYREEENGRGNFPPRFSGLQFPNYSSELNVNALELDDSALYLCASSLARENTEAFFGQGTRLTVV.